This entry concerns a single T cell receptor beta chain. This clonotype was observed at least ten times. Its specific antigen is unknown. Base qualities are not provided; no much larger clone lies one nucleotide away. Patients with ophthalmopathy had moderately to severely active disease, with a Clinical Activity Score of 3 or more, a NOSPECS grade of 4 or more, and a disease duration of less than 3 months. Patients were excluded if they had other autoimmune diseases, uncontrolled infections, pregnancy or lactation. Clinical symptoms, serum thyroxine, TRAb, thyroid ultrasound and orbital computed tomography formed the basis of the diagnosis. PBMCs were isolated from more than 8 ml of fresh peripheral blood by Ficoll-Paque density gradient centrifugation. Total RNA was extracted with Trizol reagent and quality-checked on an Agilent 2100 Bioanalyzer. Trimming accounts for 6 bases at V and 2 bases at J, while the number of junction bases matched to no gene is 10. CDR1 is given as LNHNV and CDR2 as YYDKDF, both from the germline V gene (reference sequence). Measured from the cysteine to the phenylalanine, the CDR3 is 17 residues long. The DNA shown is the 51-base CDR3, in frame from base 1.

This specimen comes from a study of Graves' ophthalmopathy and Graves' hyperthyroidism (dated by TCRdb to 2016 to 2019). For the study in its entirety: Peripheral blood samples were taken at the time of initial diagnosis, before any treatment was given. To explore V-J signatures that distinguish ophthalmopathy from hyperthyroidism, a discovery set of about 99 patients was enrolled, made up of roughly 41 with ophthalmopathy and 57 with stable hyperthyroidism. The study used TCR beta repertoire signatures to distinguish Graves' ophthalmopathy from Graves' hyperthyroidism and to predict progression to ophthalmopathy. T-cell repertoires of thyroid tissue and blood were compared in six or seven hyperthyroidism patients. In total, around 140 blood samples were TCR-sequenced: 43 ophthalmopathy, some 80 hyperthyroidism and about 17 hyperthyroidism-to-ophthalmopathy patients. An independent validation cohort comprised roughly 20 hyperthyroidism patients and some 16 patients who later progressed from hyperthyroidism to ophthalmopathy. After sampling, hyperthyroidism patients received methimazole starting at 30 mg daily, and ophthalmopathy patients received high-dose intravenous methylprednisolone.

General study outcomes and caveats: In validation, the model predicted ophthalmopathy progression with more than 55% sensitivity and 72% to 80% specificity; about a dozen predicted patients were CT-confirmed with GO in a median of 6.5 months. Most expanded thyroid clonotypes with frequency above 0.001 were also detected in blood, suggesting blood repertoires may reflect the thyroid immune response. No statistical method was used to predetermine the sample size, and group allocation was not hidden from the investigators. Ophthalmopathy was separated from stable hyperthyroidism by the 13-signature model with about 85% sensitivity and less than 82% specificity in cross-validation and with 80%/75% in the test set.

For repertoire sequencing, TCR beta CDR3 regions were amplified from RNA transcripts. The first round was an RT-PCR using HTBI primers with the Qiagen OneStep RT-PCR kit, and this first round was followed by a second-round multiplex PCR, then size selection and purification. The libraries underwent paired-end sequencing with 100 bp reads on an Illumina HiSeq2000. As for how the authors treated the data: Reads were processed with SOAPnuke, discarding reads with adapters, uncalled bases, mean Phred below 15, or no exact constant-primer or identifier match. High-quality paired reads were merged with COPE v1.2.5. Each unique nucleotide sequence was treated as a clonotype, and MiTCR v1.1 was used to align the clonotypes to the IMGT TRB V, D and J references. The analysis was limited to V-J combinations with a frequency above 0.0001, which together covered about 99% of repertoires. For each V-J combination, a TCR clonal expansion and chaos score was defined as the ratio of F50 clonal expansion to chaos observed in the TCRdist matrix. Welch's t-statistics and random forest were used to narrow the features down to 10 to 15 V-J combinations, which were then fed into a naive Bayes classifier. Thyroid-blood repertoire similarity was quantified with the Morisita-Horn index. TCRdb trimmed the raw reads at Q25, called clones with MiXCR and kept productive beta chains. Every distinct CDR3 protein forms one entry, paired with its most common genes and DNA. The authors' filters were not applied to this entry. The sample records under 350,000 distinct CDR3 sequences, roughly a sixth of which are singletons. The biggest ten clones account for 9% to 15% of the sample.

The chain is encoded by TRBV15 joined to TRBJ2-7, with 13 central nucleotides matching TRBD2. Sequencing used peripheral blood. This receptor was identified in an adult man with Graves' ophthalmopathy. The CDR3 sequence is CATSPGLAGITAYEQYF. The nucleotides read TGTGCCACCAGTCCGGGACTAGCGGGAATCACGGCCTACGAGCAGTACTTC.